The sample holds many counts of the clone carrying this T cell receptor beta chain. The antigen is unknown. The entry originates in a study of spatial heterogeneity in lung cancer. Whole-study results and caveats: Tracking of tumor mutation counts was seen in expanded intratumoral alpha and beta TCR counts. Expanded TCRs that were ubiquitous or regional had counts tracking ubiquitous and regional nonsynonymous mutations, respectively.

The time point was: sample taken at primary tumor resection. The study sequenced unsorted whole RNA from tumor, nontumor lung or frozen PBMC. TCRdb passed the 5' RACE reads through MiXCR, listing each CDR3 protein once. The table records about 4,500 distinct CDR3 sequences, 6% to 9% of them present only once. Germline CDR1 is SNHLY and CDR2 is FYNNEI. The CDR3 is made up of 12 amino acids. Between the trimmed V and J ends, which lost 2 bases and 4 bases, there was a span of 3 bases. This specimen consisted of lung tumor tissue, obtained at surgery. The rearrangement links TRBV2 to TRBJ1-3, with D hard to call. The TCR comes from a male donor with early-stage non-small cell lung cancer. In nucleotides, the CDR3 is TGTGCCAGCAGTGAACTGGGAAACACCATATATTTT. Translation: CASSELGNTIYF.